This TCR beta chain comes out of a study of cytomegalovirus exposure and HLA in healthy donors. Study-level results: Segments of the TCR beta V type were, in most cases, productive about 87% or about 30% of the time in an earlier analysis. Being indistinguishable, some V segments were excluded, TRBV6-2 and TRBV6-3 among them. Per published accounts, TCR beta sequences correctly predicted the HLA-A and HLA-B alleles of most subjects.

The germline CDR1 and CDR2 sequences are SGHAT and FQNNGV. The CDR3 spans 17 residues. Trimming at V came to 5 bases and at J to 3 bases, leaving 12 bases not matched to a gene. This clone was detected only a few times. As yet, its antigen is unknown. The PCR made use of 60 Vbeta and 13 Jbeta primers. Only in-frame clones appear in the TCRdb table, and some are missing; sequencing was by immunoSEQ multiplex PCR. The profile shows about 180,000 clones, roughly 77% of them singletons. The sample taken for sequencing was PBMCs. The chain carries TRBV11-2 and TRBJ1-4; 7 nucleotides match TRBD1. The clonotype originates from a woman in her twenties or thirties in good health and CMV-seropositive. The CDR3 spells CASSPGGGRQPNEKLFF. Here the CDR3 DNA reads TGTGCCAGCAGCCCAGGGGGTGGGCGACAGCCTAATGAAAAACTGTTTTTT.